This TCR beta chain was captured by sequencing in a study of CD8+CD57+ T cells in acquired aplastic anemia. Between the trimmed V and J ends, which lost 4 bases and 1 base, there was a span of 14 bases. From germline, CDR1 is DFQATT and CDR2 SNEGSKA (reference sequence). CDR3 length: 15 residues. This clonotype was seen at least ten times. CDR3 and TCR beta VDJ profiling relied on a genomic DNA template. A single record per CDR3 protein comes from TCRdb applying MiXCR to the reads. This table holds some 220,000 distinct CDR3 sequences, 34% found once. The chain combines TRBV20-1 with TRBJ1-5; unclear D gene. The source of this sequence is a human donor in good health, serving as a control. The sequenced sample consisted of sorted CD4+, CD8+, or CD8+CD57+ T cells (not recorded which) from PBMCs. The CDR3 coding sequence is TGCAGTGCTATCGGTCAGAGTTCAAGCAATCAGCCCCAGCATTTT. Its protein product is CSAIGQSSSNQPQHF.